This record covers a single TCR beta chain. The read stops 3 residues short of the end of the CDR3; the missing end is completed from the germline J gene. The record originates from a study of T cells in women clearing cervical HPV infection. Libraries were prepared by immunoSEQ multiplex PCR; TCRdb keeps only in-frame clonotypes and omits some of them. Recorded here are 40,000 or so clones; the top ten clones represent 6.4%. The CDR3 has 14 amino acids. Germline V CDR1 and CDR2: PRHDT, FYEKMQ (reference sequence). V was clipped by 4 bases and J by 8 bases; unmatched bases: 7. Sequenced input: blood buffy coat. This chain uses TRBV13 with TRBJ1-4, with 7 bases aligning to TRBD1. This TCR was recovered from a woman aged 18-69 years with a cervical HPV16 infection that either progressed to CIN3+ or cleared (not recorded which). CDR3 sequence reads: CASSSRTGEEKLFF. The CDR3 bases that were read are TGTGCCAGCAGCTCGAGAACAGGGGAAGAAAAA.